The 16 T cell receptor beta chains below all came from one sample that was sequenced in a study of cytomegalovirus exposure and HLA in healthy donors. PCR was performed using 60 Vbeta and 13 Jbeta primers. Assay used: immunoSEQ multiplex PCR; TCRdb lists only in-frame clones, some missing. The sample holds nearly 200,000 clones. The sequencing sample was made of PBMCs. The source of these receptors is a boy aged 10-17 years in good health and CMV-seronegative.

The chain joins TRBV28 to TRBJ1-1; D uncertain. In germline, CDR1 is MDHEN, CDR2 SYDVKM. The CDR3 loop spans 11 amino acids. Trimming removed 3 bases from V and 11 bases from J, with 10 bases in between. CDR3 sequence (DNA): TGTGCCAGCAGTTTTGGACTTCGGGCTTTCTTT. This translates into CASSFGLRAFF. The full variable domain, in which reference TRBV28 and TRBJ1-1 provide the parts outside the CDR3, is DVKVTQSSRYLVKRTGEKVFLECVQDMDHENMFWYRQDPGLGLRLIYFSYDVKMKEKGDIPEGYSVSREKKERFSLILESASTNQTSMYLCASSFGLRAFFGQGTRLTVV.

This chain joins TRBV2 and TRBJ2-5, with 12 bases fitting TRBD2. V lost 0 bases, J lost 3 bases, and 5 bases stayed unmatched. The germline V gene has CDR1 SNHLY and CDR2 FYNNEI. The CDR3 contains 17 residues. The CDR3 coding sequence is TGTGCCAGCAGTGAAGCCGGGACTAGCGGGCGCAAAGAGACCCAGTACTTC. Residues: CASSEAGTSGRKETQYF.

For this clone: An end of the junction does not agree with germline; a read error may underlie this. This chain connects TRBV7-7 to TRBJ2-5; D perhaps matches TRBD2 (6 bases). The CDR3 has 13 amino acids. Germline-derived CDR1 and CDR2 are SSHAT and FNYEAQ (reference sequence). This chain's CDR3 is CASSQRLVETQYF. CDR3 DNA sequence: TGTGCTAGCAGTCAAAGACTAGTAGAGACCCAGTACTTC.

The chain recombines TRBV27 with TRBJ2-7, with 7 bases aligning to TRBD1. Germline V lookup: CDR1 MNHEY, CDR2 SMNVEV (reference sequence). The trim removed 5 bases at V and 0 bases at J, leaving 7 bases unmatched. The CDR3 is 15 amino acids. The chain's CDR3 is CASSRTGALSYEQYF. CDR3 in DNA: TGTGCCAGCAGTAGGACAGGCGCTCTCTCCTACGAGCAGTACTTC.

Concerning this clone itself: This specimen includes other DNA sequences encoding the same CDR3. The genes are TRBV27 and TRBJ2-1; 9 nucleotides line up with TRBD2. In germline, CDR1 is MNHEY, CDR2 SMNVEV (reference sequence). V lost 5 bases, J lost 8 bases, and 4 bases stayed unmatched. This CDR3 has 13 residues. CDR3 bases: TGTGCCAGCAGTCTTAGCGGGGGAGATGAGCAGTTCTTC. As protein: CASSLSGGDEQFF.

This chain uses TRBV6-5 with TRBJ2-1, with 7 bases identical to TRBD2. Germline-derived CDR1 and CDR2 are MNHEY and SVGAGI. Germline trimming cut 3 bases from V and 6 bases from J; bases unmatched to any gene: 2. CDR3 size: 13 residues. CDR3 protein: CASSYLAGNEQFF. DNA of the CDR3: TGTGCCAGCAGTTATTTAGCGGGCAATGAGCAGTTCTTC.

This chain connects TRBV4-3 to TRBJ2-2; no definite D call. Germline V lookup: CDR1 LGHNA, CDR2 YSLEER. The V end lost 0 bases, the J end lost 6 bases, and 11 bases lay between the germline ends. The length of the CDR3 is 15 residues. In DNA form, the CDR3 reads TGCGCCAGCAGCCAAGATTCCGGGTTCCCCGGGGAGCTGTTTTTT. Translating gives CASSQDSGFPGELFF.

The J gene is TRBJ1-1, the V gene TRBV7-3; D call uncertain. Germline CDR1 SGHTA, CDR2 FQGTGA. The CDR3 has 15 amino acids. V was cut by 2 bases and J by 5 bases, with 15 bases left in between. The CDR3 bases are TGTGCCAGCAGCTTACTTAGTCTGCGAAGAACTGAAGCTTTCTTT. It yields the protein CASSLLSLRRTEAFF.

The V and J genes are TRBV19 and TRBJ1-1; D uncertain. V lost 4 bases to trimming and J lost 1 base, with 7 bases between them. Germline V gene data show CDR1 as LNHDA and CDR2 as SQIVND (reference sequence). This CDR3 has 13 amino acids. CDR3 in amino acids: CASSRPGNTEAFF. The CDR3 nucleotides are TGTGCCAGTAGTAGGCCAGGGAACACTGAAGCTTTCTTT.

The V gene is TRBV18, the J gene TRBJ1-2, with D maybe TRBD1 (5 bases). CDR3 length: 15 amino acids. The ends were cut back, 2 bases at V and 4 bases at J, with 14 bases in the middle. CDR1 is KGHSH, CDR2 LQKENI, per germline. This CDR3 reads CASSPTGDVRYGYTF. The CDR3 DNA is TGTGCCAGCTCACCAACGGGGGACGTCCGCTATGGCTACACCTTC. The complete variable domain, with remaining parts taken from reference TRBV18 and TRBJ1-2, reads NAGVMQNPRHLVRRRGQEARLRCSPMKGHSHVYWYRQLPEEGLKFMVYLQKENIIDESGMPKERFSAEFPKEGPSILRIQQVVRGDSAAYFCASSPTGDVRYGYTFGSGTRLTVV.

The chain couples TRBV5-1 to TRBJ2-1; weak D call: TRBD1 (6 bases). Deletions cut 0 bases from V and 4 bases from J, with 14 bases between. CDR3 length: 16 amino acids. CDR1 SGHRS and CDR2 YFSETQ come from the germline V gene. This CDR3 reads CASSLVVTGPYNEQFF. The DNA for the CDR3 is TGCGCCAGCAGCTTGGTTGTGACAGGACCTTACAATGAGCAGTTCTTC.

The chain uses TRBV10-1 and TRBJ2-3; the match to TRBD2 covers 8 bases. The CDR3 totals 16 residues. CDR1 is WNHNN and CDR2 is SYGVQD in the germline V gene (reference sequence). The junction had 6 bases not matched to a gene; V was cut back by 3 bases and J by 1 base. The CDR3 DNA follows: TGCGCCAGCAGTGACCCGACTAGCGACGGCACAGATACGCAGTATTTT. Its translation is CASSDPTSDGTDTQYF.

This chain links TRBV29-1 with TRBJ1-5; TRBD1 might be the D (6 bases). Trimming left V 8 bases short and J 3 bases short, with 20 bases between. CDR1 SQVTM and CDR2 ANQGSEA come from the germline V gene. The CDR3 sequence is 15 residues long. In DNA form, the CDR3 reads TGCAGCCCACGCTGGGGCAGGGGACACAATCAGCCCCAGCATTTT. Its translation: CSPRWGRGHNQPQHF.

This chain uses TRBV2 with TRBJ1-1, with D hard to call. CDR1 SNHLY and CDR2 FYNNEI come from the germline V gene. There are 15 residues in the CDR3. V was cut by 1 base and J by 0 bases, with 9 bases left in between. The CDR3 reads CASSEGRFLNTEAFF. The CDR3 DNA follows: TGTGCCAGCAGTGAAGGGAGGTTCCTGAACACTGAAGCTTTCTTT.

The CDR3 loop reads CASSLPGLAGSQETQYF. CDR3 bases: TGCGCCAGCAGCCTACCGGGACTAGCGGGGAGTCAAGAGACCCAGTACTTC. V gene TRBV5-1 combines with J gene TRBJ2-5, with 13 bases lining up with TRBD2. J was trimmed by 2 bases and V by 4 bases; bases with no gene match: 8. CDR1 is SGHRS, CDR2 YFSETQ, per germline. The CDR3 runs to 17 residues.

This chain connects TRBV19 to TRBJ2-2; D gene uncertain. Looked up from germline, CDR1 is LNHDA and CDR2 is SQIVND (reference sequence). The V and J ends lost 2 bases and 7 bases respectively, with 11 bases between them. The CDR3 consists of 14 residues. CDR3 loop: CASSIFPADGELFF. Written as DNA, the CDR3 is TGTGCCAGTAGTATATTCCCCGCAGACGGGGAGCTGTTTTTT.